This T cell receptor (beta chain) was recovered during a study of blood T cell repertoires in COVID-19. Study details: PBMCs, B-cell-depleted T cells, or T cells provided the cDNA or gDNA that made up the material.

The V end was cut by 5 bases, the J end by 3 bases, with 14 bases between. The CDR3 runs to 15 residues. CDR1 and CDR2 from the germline V gene are SGHTA and FQGNSA. Authors' methods: How many nucleated cells were present was estimated from reference gene primer amplification. Profiled with immunoSEQ multiplex PCR; TCRdb holds only in-frame clones, not every one. That table gives V, J and clone size, and the DNA gave D and trimming. The table shows roughly 62,000 clones, with roughly 86% occurring only once. The V call is TRBV7-2, the J call TRBJ1-3; D is unclear. Sequencing was done on a sample of peripheral blood. This TCR was recovered from a man between 65 and 85 years old with acute or convalescent COVID-19. CDR3 amino acids: CASSISYGLGNTIYF. The CDR3 bases are TGTGCCAGCAGCATTAGCTATGGACTTGGAAACACCATATATTTT. Full variable domain (rest looked up from reference TRBV7-2 and TRBJ1-3): GAGVSQSPSNKVTEKGKDVELRCDPISGHTALYWYRQSLGQGLEFLIYFQGNSAPDKSGLPSDRFSAERTGGSVSTLTIQRTQQEDSAVYLCASSISYGLGNTIYFGEGSWLTVV.